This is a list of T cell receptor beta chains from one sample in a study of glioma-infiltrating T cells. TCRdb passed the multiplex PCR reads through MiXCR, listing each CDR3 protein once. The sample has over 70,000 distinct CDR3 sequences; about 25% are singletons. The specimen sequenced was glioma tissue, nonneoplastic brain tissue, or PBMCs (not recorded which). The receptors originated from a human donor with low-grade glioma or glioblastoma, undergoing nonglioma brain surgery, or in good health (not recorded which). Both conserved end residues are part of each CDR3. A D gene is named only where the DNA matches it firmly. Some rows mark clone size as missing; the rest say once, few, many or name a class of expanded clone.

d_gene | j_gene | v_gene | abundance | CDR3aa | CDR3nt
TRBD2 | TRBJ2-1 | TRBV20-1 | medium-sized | CSARLLAGVVYNEQFF | TGCAGTGCTAGACTGCTAGCGGGAGTTGTCTACAATGAGCAGTTCTTC
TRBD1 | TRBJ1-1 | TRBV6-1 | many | CASSKQGAQNTEAFF | TGTGCCAGCAGTAAACAGGGGGCACAGAACACTGAAGCTTTCTTT
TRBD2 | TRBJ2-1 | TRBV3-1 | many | CATSLGLAIEQFF | TGTGCCACATCCCTAGGACTAGCTATTGAGCAGTTCTTC
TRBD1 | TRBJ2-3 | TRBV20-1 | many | CSAPSGGPYTQYF | TGCAGTGCACCCTCAGGGGGCCCATATACGCAGTATTTT
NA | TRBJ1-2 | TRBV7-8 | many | CASSLSTLETLGYTF | TGTGCCAGCAGCTTAAGCACCTTAGAAACGTTGGGCTACACCTTC
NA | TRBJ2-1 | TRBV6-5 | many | CASSYSRGRSQQFF | TGTGCCAGCAGTTACTCGCGTGGCCGCTCTCAGCAGTTCTTC
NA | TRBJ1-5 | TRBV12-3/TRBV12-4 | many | CASRQSNQPQHF | TGTGCCAGCAGGCAGAGCAATCAGCCCCAGCATTTT
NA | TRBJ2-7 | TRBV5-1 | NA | CASSLWGDSTEQYF | TGCGCCAGCAGCTTGTGGGGGGACTCTACGGAGCAGTACTTC
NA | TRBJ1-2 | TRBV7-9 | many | CASSQQGNYGYTF | TGTGCCAGCAGCCAGCAGGGGAACTATGGCTACACCTTC
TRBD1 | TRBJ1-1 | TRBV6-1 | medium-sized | CASNRGQGTEAFF | TGTGCCAGCAATCGAGGACAGGGGACTGAAGCTTTCTTT
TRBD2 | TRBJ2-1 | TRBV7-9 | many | CASSLGGSGGNEQFF | TGTGCCAGCAGCTTGGGCGGGAGTGGAGGCAATGAGCAGTTCTTC
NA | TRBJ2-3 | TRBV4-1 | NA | CASSQDLQSTDTQYF | TGCGCCAGCAGCCAAGATTTACAAAGCACAGATACGCAGTATTTT
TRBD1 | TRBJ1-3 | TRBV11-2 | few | CASTRDRRNSGNTIYF | TGTGCCAGCACCAGGGACAGGCGGAACTCTGGAAACACCATATATTTT